The clone carrying this T cell receptor beta chain was detected only once. The antigen remains unidentified. These data come from a study of blood T cells in healthy people across ages. A J-beta primer mix and a sample-barcoded 5' primer were used in a second PCR of about 6 to 12 cycles. Tagging of each cDNA molecule was performed by a template-switch adaptor with 12 random nucleotides. Each CDR3 protein is one row after TCRdb ran MiXCR on the 5' RACE reads. The table includes 500,000 to 650,000 distinct CDR3 sequences, around 27% detected once. This CDR3 contains 15 residues. With 4 bases removed from V and 1 base from J, the gap between germline ends came to 12 bases. Study findings and constraints: With unsorted PBMCs, a conclusive comparison of naive versus antigen-experienced cells was not possible.

This sample also appeared in a second study, on T cells of mothers and their children.

The clonotype comes from a boy aged 2 to 10 in good health. The chain links TRBV12-3 or TRBV12-4 to TRBJ2-3; no firm D call. Sequenced input: blood. CDR3 nucleotide sequence: TGTGCCAGCAGTTCTAACCCCCCCGGCACAGATACGCAGTATTTT. Protein sequence: CASSSNPPGTDTQYF.